Presented here are 17 T cell receptor beta chains from one specimen sequenced in a study of response to subunit inactivated influenza vaccine. TCRdb ran MiXCR on the RT-PCR reads and lists one entry per CDR3 protein. The sample comprises about half a million distinct CDR3 sequences, 7.6% of which are singletons, and approximately 12% rests with the top ten. The sequences come from PBMCs from blood, collected around 25 months after vaccination. Receptor source: a man between 45 and 75 years old who received an inactivated influenza vaccine.

Only a few counts were recorded for this clonotype. Relative to the germline gene, one junction end is altered; a read error may explain this. The chain combines TRBV5-6 with TRBJ1-1; 10 nucleotides match TRBD1. CDR3 length: 15 residues. In germline, CDR1 is SGHDT, CDR2 YYEEEE. CDR3 amino acids: CASSTPGQGNPEAFF. CDR3 DNA: TGTGCCAGCAGCACTCCGGGACAGGGGAACCCTGAAGCTTTCTTT.

This clonotype has only a few counts. This chain uses TRBV29-1 with TRBJ2-5; perhaps TRBD1 as D (5 bases). V lost 4 bases and J lost 7, with 22 bases in between. The CDR3 runs to 15 residues. Germline V CDR1 and CDR2: SQVTM, ANQGSEA. The CDR3: CSVVRPQQGWGTQYF. Written as DNA, the CDR3 is TGCAGCGTTGTTAGGCCACAGCAGGGTTGGGGGACCCAGTACTTC.

The V call is TRBV5-1, the J call TRBJ1-2; possibly TRBD1 for D (5 bases). The CDR3 contains 16 residues. Trimming took off 4 bases at V and 4 bases at J, with 20 bases between the two ends. Germline V gene lookup returns CDR1 SGHRS and CDR2 YFSETQ. CDR3 sequence: CASSPGGAGSGYGYTF. CDR3 in DNA: TGCGCCAGCAGCCCCGGAGGTGCAGGGTCGGGCTATGGCTACACCTTC.

This clonotype showed up many times. V gene TRBV7-2 combines with J gene TRBJ2-1; D is ambiguous. Germline loops: CDR1 SGHTA, CDR2 FQGNSA. This CDR3 has 14 residues. The V and J ends lost 3 bases and 8 bases respectively, with 14 bases between them. In DNA form, the CDR3 reads TGTGCCAGCAGCTTCCCCCCCCAAATGGATGAGCAGTTCTTC. It translates to CASSFPPQMDEQFF. The entire variable domain, with the rest obtained from reference TRBV7-2 and TRBJ2-1, is as follows: GAGVSQSPSNKVTEKGKDVELRCDPISGHTALYWYRQSLGQGLEFLIYFQGNSAPDKSGLPSDRFSAERTGGSVSTLTIQRTQQEDSAVYLCASSFPPQMDEQFFGPGTRLTVL.

This clonotype was found many times. The chain carries TRBV7-9 and TRBJ2-1; a possible D gene is TRBD2 (5 bases). V lost 4 bases to trimming and J lost 16 bases, with 20 bases between them. The CDR3 covers 13 residues. Germline CDR1 reads SEHNR; CDR2 reads FQNEAQ (reference sequence). Written as DNA, the CDR3 is TGTGCCAGCAGCTCCCGGTCGGAGGACGCATCTTTCTTC. Translated: CASSSRSEDASFF.

The J gene is TRBJ2-3, the V gene TRBV11-2, with TRBD1 matching over 8 bases. Germline CDR1 reads SGHAT; CDR2 reads FQNNGV. This CDR3 has 18 amino acids. After removal of 3 bases from V and 0 bases from J, the junction contained 11 bases not matched to a gene. The chain's CDR3 is CASSFMGPGQESTDTQYF. As DNA, the CDR3 is TGTGCCAGCAGCTTCATGGGTCCGGGACAGGAAAGCACAGATACGCAGTATTTT.

There are a few counts of this clonotype. V usage is TRBV20-1 and J usage is TRBJ1-5, with TRBD1 matching over 9 bases. Germline CDR1 is DFQATT and CDR2 is SNEGSKA (reference sequence). This CDR3 is built from 16 residues. The V gene end was trimmed by 4 bases and the J gene end by 3 bases; junction bases not matched to a gene: 10. Written as DNA, the CDR3 is TGCAGTGCTATTCCCTACCGGGACAGGGTCAATCAGCCCCAGCATTTT. Residues: CSAIPYRDRVNQPQHF.

This clonotype was seen a handful of times. The gene calls are TRBV28 and TRBJ1-2, with D possibly being TRBD1 (5 bases). From germline, CDR1 is MDHEN and CDR2 SYDVKM. The V end lost 5 bases, the J end lost 2 bases, and 15 bases lay between the germline ends. The CDR3 is 15 residues long. The DNA of the CDR3 is TGTGCCAGCAGTCCAAATGGGGGGTTGAACTATGGCTACACCTTC. Translated: CASSPNGGLNYGYTF.

This clonotype has a handful of counts. This sequence joins TRBV15 and TRBJ1-1, with TRBD1 as a possible D gene (5 bases). CDR3 length: 15 amino acids. Germline V gene lookup returns CDR1 LNHNV and CDR2 YYDKDF (reference sequence). Trimming shortened V by 1 base and J by 1 base, and 10 bases separated the two germline ends. The chain's CDR3 is CATSRGFGANTEAFF. In nucleotides, the CDR3 is TGTGCCACCAGCAGAGGATTCGGGGCGAACACTGAAGCTTTCTTT.

This clonotype has only a few counts. CDR3 residues: CASSLAGTMKTQYF. CDR3 sequence (DNA): TGCGCCAGCAGCTTAGCCGGGACAATGAAGACCCAGTACTTC. V is TRBV5-1 and J is TRBJ2-5; TRBD1 is a possible D gene (6 bases). The CDR3 spans 14 residues. V was pared by 2 bases and J by 6 bases, with 14 bases between. Germline CDR1 and CDR2: SGHRS and YFSETQ.

The rearrangement uses TRBV6-2 or TRBV6-3 and TRBJ2-7; 8 positions agree with TRBD1. J gave up 7 bases and V 2 bases, and 10 bases lay outside the gene matches. CDR1 is MNHEY and CDR2 is SVGEGT in the germline V gene. This CDR3 comprises 15 residues. The CDR3 loop reads CASSYGGQGAGEQYF. The CDR3 nucleotides read TGTGCCAGCAGTTACGGGGGTCAGGGGGCCGGTGAGCAGTACTTC.

The sample holds a few counts of this clonotype. The chain recombines TRBV4-3 with TRBJ2-5; maybe TRBD2 (6 bases). The germline V gene has CDR1 LGHNA and CDR2 YSLEER. Trimming removed 4 bases at V and 5 bases at J, with 17 bases between. This CDR3 is 15 amino acids long. The CDR3 sequence is CASSLTGWGDETQYF. The CDR3 region has the DNA TGCGCCAGCAGCCTTACAGGTTGGGGGGACGAGACCCAGTACTTC.

CDR3 bases: TGCAGTGCTAGGCAGGGGGACACGAGCCGTAATAATTCACCCCTCCACTTT. This codes for CSARQGDTSRNNSPLHF. This chain links TRBV20-1 with TRBJ1-6; TRBD1 matches at 7 bases. V shed 3 bases, J shed 5 bases, and the junction held 13 bases outside the gene matches. The germline V gene has CDR1 DFQATT and CDR2 SNEGSKA (reference sequence). The CDR3 spans 17 residues.

A few counts support this clonotype. This sequence joins TRBV4-2 and TRBJ1-2, with a weak D call TRBD1 (5 bases). V lost 0 bases, J lost 8 bases, and 19 bases lay in between. Looked up from germline, CDR1 is LGHNA and CDR2 is YNFKEQ. The CDR3 sequence is 16 residues long. Here the CDR3 reads CASSQDPQARQGGYTF. CDR3 DNA: TGTGCCAGCAGCCAAGATCCACAGGCACGTCAAGGGGGCTACACCTTC.

This clonotype was seen a handful of times. This rearrangement joins TRBV9 to TRBJ2-7; TRBD2 aligns across 8 bases. There are 17 residues in the CDR3. The V segment lost 3 bases and the J segment 3 bases; nucleotides outside the gene matches: 14. Per the germline V gene, CDR1 is SGDLS and CDR2 is YYNGEE. This CDR3 reads CASSAGASQRGLYEQYF. CDR3 nucleotide sequence: TGTGCCAGCAGCGCCGGGGCAAGTCAGCGGGGGCTCTACGAGCAGTACTTC. The variable domain in full, completed from reference TRBV9 and TRBJ2-7, reads DSGVTQTPKHLITATGQRVTLRCSPRSGDLSVYWYQQSLDQGLQFLIQYYNGEERAKGNILERFSAQQFPDLHSELNLSSLELGDSALYFCASSAGASQRGLYEQYFGPGTRLTVT.

The CDR3 bases are TGTGCCAGCAGCCAGTATAGGGGGGTAGCGGGGATCTGGGGCCAAGAGACCCAGTACTTC. This translates into CASSQYRGVAGIWGQETQYF. J is TRBJ2-5 and V is TRBV3-1; TRBD2 matches at 8 bases. CDR1 and CDR2 from the germline V gene are LGHDT and YNNKEL (reference sequence). The CDR3 totals 20 residues. V gave up 3 bases and J gave up 1 base; unmatched junction bases: 19.

This clonotype was counted between two and nine times. This chain joins TRBV24-1 and TRBJ1-5; 10 nucleotides line up with TRBD1. The ends lost 7 bases at V and 4 bases at J; junction bases unmatched: 6. Germline values: CDR1 KGHDR, CDR2 SFDVKD. The CDR3 is made up of 15 amino acids. The CDR3 loop reads CATSPGQGMNQPQHF. The CDR3 bases are TGTGCCACCAGCCCGGGACAGGGGATGAATCAGCCCCAGCATTTT.